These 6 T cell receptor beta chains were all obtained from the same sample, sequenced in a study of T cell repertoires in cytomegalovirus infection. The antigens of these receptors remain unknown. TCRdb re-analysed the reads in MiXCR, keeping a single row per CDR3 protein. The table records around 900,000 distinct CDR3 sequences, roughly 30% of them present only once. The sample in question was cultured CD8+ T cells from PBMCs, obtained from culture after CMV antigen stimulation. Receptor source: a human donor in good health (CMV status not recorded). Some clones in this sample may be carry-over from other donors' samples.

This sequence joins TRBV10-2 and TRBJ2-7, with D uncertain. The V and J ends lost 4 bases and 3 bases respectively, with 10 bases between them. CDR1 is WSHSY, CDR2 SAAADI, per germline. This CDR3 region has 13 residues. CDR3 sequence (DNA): TGCGCCAGCAGTGTTACGAGAGTCTACGAGCAGTACTTC. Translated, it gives CASSVTRVYEQYF.

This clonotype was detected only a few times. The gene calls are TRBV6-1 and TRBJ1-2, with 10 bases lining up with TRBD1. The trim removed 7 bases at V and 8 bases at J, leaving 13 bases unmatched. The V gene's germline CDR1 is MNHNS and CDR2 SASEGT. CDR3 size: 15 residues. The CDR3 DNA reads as TGTGCCAGCATTGACAGGGGGCAATCCCCGGGAGGCTACACCTTC. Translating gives CASIDRGQSPGGYTF.

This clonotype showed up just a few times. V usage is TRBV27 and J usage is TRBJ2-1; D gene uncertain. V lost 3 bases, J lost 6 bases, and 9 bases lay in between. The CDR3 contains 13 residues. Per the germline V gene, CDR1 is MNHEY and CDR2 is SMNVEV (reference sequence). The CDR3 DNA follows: TGTGCCAGCAGTTTGCCTAACGGCAATGAGCAGTTCTTC. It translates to CASSLPNGNEQFF.

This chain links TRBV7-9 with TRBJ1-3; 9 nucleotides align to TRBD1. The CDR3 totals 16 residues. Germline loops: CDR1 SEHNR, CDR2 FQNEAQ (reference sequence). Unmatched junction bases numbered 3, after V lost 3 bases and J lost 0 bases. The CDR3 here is CASSLTGGSSGNTIYF. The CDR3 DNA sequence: TGTGCCAGCAGCTTGACAGGGGGGAGCTCTGGAAACACCATATATTTT.

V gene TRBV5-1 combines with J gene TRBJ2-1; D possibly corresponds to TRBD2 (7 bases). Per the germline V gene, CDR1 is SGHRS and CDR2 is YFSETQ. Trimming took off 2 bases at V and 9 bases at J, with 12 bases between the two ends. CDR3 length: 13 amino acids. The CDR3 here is CASSFRGAFEQFF. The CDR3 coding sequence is TGCGCCAGCAGCTTTCGGGGGGCGTTTGAGCAGTTCTTC. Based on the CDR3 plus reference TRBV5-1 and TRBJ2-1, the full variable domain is KAGVTQTPRYLIKTRGQQVTLSCSPISGHRSVSWYQQTPGQGLQFLFEYFSETQRNKGNFPGRFSGRQFSNSRSEMNVSTLELGDSALYLCASSFRGAFEQFFGPGTRLTVL.

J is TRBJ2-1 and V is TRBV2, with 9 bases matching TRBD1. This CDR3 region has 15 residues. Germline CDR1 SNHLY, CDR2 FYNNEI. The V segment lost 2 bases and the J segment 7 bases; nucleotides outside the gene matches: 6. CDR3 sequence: CASSEFSGQGNEQFF. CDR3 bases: TGTGCCAGCAGTGAATTTTCTGGACAGGGGAATGAGCAGTTCTTC.